This T cell receptor beta chain was sequenced for a study of patients and donors after allogeneic stem cell transplantation. This clonotype came up a few times. Germline CDR1 SGDLS, CDR2 YYNGEE. This CDR3 has 18 residues. Trimming removed 2 bases from V and 3 bases from J; junction bases left unmatched: 10. TCRdb analysed the RT-PCR reads with MiXCR anew, one entry per CDR3 protein. The sample consists of about 160,000 distinct CDR3 sequences, 24% of them appearing once. Material for sequencing was blood, either unsorted or a sorted T cell fraction (not recorded which). The clonotype originates from a human donor who was either an allogeneic HSCT recipient or a stem cell or donor lymphocyte infusion donor (not recorded which). It is not recorded whose cells these are; they may come from a transplant donor. The J gene is TRBJ2-2, the V gene TRBV9; TRBD1 agrees at 10 bases. The CDR3 protein is CASSVPGQGYWDTGELFF. CDR3 nucleotide sequence: TGTGCCAGCAGCGTCCCGGGACAGGGGTATTGGGACACCGGGGAGCTGTTTTTT.